This T cell receptor beta chain derives from a study of OX40 agonist ivuxolimab in advanced cancers. About the research overall: The mean age was about 57 years, ranging from roughly 23 to 80, with over 70% of participants male. Study-level findings and limits: Normalized expansion of T-cell clones was also low for some nonresponders. There was clonal expansion of CD4+ and CD8+ blood T cells by week 6 at 0.1 to 3.0 mg/kg.

This clone was counted only a few times. The antigen remains undetermined. The table came from immunoSEQ multiplex PCR; TCRdb's copy has only in-frame clones and leaves some out. The sample comprises some 26,000 clones, 70% to 90% of which are singletons, and 23% rests with the top ten. This CDR3 is built from 15 residues. V was clipped by 6 bases and J by 2 bases, with 14 bases between them. The germline V gene encodes CDR1 MNHNY and CDR2 SVGAGI (reference sequence). The chain couples TRBV6-6 to TRBJ2-1; D is possibly TRBD1 (5 bases). The sequence was obtained from an adult with an advanced solid tumor such as melanoma, head and neck, liver or kidney cancer. The sample was CD4+ or CD8+ T cells sorted from blood, taken in a trial of the OX40 agonist ivuxolimab. CDR3 protein: CASSTIDRAYNEQFF. The DNA of the CDR3 is TGTGCCAGCAGCACCATCGACAGAGCCTACAATGAGCAGTTCTTC.